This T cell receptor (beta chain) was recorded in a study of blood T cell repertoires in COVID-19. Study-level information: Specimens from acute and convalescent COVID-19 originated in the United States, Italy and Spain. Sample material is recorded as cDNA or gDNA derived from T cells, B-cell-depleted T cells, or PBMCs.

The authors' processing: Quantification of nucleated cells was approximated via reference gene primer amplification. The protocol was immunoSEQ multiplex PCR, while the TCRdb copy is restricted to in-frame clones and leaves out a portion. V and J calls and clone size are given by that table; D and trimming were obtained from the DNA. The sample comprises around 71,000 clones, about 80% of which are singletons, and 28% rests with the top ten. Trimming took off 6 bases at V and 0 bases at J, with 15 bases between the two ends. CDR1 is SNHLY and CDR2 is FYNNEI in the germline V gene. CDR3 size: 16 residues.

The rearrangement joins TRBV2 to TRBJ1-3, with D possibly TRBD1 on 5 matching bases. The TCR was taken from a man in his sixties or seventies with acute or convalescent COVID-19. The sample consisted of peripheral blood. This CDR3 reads CASRENTGVSGNTIYF. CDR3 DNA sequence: TGTGCCAGCAGGGAAAACACAGGTGTCTCTGGAAACACCATATATTTT.